This is a list of T cell receptor beta chains from one sample in a study of tumor-infiltrating lymphocytes in oesophageal squamous cell carcinoma. TCRdb processed the reads anew with MiXCR; each CDR3 protein has one entry. The sample lists some 10,000 distinct CDR3 sequences, 58% occurring once. Sequencing used blood. The origin of the receptors is a female donor with esophageal squamous cell carcinoma. The CDR3 runs from the conserved cysteine through the conserved F or W. A D gene is named only where the DNA matches it firmly. Some rows have no size entry. The others give once, few or many, or a class for an expanded clone.

>TRBJ1-6|-|-|TRBV28
TGTGCCACCACAACGCTTTCCTACGAGCAGCACTTT
CATTTLSYEQHF
>TRBJ2-7|TRBD2|few|TRBV7-2
TGTGCCAGCAGCTTAGACGGTGCTAGCGGGAGTATAAGTGAGCAGTACTTC
CASSLDGASGSISEQYF
>TRBJ2-1|-|-|TRBV7-6
TGTGCCAGCAGCTTCCGACTACAGGAGCAGTTCTTC
CASSFRLQEQFF
>TRBJ1-6|-|-|TRBV7-2
TGTGCCAGCAGCTTTTTTGAGCGGGGCAACTACGAGCAGTACTTT
CASSFFERGNYEQYF
>TRBJ2-3|TRBD2|once|TRBV7-3
TGTGCCAGCAGCTTGACTAGCTATGGGACAGATACGCAGTATTTT
CASSLTSYGTDTQYF
>TRBJ1-1|TRBD1|-|TRBV11-1
TGTGCCAGCAGCTCGCGACAGGGGGACACTGAAGCTTTCTTT
CASSSRQGDTEAFF
>TRBJ1-4|TRBD1|-|TRBV18
TGTGCCAGCTCACCGGACAGGGCTAATGAAAAACTGTTTTTT
CASSPDRANEKLFF
>TRBJ2-1|TRBD2|-|TRBV28
TGTGCCAGCGTTACTAGCGGGAGGGTCAATGAGCAGTTCTTC
CASVTSGRVNEQFF
>TRBJ2-3|TRBD2|-|TRBV28
TGTGCCAGCAGTCTTACTAGCGGGAGGGCCACAGATACGCAGTATTTT
CASSLTSGRATDTQYF
>TRBJ2-5|-|-|TRBV7-2
TGTGCCAGCAGCCCCCTAAGGGGGAGGCAAGAGACCCAGTACTTC
CASSPLRGRQETQYF
>TRBJ1-2|-|many|TRBV18
TGTGCCAGCTCACCACCGCTAAAGGGGAAGGATTGGGGCTACACCTTC
CASSPPLKGKDWGYTF
>TRBJ2-5|TRBD1|few|TRBV7-9
TGTGCCAGTAGACCCTCAGGGGGAGAGACCCAGTACTTC
CASRPSGGETQYF
>TRBJ2-3|-|-|TRBV7-4
TGTGCCAGCAGCTTATCCCCAAAGGCGGTTAGGACAGATACGCAGTATTTT
CASSLSPKAVRTDTQYF
>TRBJ2-1|-|-|TRBV10-3
TGTGCCATCAGTGTTCGCTCCTACAATGAGCAGTTCTTC
CAISVRSYNEQFF
>TRBJ1-2|-|few|TRBV7-2
TGTGCCAGCAGGTGGATGCAGAGTGGCTACACCTTC
CASRWMQSGYTF
>TRBJ2-1|-|few|TRBV7-3
TGTGCCAGCAGCTTATTCCCCGGGACCCCTATATACAATGAGCAGTTCTTC
CASSLFPGTPIYNEQFF
>TRBJ2-3|TRBD2|many|TRBV7-6
TGTGCCAGCAGCTTAGGAGCGGGGTTCACAGATACGCAGTATTTT
CASSLGAGFTDTQYF
>TRBJ2-7|-|-|TRBV12-3/TRBV12-4
TGTGCCAGCAGTCAGATCCTGGACAGTTACGAGCAGTACTTC
CASSQILDSYEQYF
>TRBJ2-1|-|-|TRBV25-1
TGTGCCAGCAGTGAACAGCGCGGGTTATCCTACGTGCAGTTCTTC
CASSEQRGLSYVQFF
>TRBJ2-5|-|once|TRBV18
TGTGCCAGCTCATTCACAGGGCTGCGGGAGACCCAGTACTTC
CASSFTGLRETQYF
>TRBJ2-7|-|many|TRBV5-1
TGCGCCAGCAGCCCCTTCCCCGACGCCGTAGGGAACGAGCAGTACTTC
CASSPFPDAVGNEQYF
>TRBJ2-5|TRBD2|-|TRBV11-2
TGTGCCAGCAGTCTAGGATCGAGGTCTAGCGGGGAGACCCAGTACTTC
CASSLGSRSSGETQYF
>TRBJ2-3|-|few|TRBV6-1
TGTGCCAGCAGTGAAGAGGCTGGGGGCACAGATACGCAGTATTTT
CASSEEAGGTDTQYF
>TRBJ2-5|-|-|TRBV24-1
TGTGCCACCAGTGATAATGGGTTCCAAGAGACCCAGTACTTC
CATSDNGFQETQYF
>TRBJ2-5|-|-|TRBV28
TGTGCCAGCAGTACTAGGGGGAATTGGGAGACCCAGTACTTC
CASSTRGNWETQYF
>TRBJ2-7|-|once|TRBV6-5
TGTGCCAGCAGACCGGGGCTCTCCTACGAGCAGTACTTC
CASRPGLSYEQYF
>TRBJ2-1|-|-|TRBV7-8
TGTGCCAGCAGCTATCGGGGCAGAGGGGCACATGAGCAGTTCTTC
CASSYRGRGAHEQFF
>TRBJ2-6|TRBD2|-|TRBV7-3
TGTGCCAGCAGCGATACTAGCGGGGTCCGCTCTGGGGCCAACGTCCTGACTTTC
CASSDTSGVRSGANVLTF
>TRBJ2-1|-|-|TRBV6-1
TGTGCCAGCAGTTATAGCGCGGTAAGCTCCTACAATGAGCAGTTCTTC
CASSYSAVSSYNEQFF
>TRBJ2-3|TRBD2|-|TRBV10-3
TGTGCCATCAGTGAGTATCGACTAGCGGGAGGAACAGATACGCAGTATTTT
CAISEYRLAGGTDTQYF
>TRBJ2-5|TRBD1|-|TRBV12-3/TRBV12-4
TGTGCCAGCAGGACAGGGGTTTCCAATTTCCAAGAGACCCAGTACTTC
CASRTGVSNFQETQYF
>TRBJ2-5|-|-|TRBV10-1
TGCGCCAGCAGTGAGCGGGGCGGACAAGAGACCCAGTACTTC
CASSERGGQETQYF
>TRBJ2-3|TRBD2|-|TRBV7-2
TGTGCCAGCAGTAAGGGACTAGTAAGTTTCTTCTTC
CASSKGLVSFFF
>TRBJ1-4|-|medium-sized|TRBV28
TGTGCCAGCAGTTTCCTGGGGAGCCACGAAAAACTGTTTTTT
CASSFLGSHEKLFF
>TRBJ2-3|-|-|TRBV11-2
TGTGCCAGCAGCCTGGACAGCTATACGCAGTATTTT
CASSLDSYTQYF
>TRBJ2-7|-|-|TRBV28
TGTGCCAGCAGTTTATCGTCTAACAGGGCGTACGAGCAGTACTTC
CASSLSSNRAYEQYF
>TRBJ2-6|TRBD2|-|TRBV6-1
TGTGCCAGCAGTCCAACGGGGGGAACGGGGGCCAACGTCCTGACTTTC
CASSPTGGTGANVLTF
>TRBJ2-1|-|-|TRBV6-2/TRBV6-3
TGTGCCAGCAGTCCTGAATGGTACAATGAGCAGTTCTTC
CASSPEWYNEQFF
>TRBJ2-1|TRBD2|-|TRBV7-8
TGTGCCAGCAGCCCAAGACTAGCGGGACAGCGGGGGGAGCAGTTCTTC
CASSPRLAGQRGEQFF
>TRBJ1-2|-|-|TRBV7-4
TGTGCCAGCAGCTTAGTAGGGACAAAGGGGAACTATGGCTACACCTTC
CASSLVGTKGNYGYTF
>TRBJ2-7|TRBD2|-|TRBV7-2
TGTGCCAGCAGCTTAATCTCGGCGGGAGCGACTTACGAGCAGTACTTC
CASSLISAGATYEQYF